This T cell receptor beta chain was observed in a study of T-cell reconstitution after alpha-beta-depleted transplantation in children. Notes on the study in general: Expanded clones from the graft, numbering several hundred, reportedly supplied alpha-beta T cells about two months after transplant. T-cell counts and diversity were attributed mostly to newly produced T cells one year after transplant. In some patients, recipient T cells and intrathymic progenitors surviving conditioning explained high day-60 diversity.

Researchers prepared the TCRbeta library using unique molecular identifiers, the study reports. One entry per CDR3 protein, called by TCRdb with MiXCR from the PCR reads. The sample has thousands of distinct CDR3 sequences, 22% seen once. This clonotype has a count of ten or more. Its cognate antigen is unknown. The length of the CDR3 is 12 residues. Looked up from germline, CDR1 is SQVTM and CDR2 is ANQGSEA. The starting material was PBMCs, mostly from graft donor cells, obtained 60 days after TCRalphabeta/CD19-depleted stem cell transplant. The receptor comes from a male patient aged 2-9 years who had a stem cell transplant for acute lymphoblastic leukemia, so the T cells may come from the graft donor. The chain carries TRBV29-1 and TRBJ2-7; 11 positions match TRBD2. CDR3 coding DNA: TGCATGCTAGCGGGAGGTATGTACGAGCAGTACTTC. Residues: CMLAGGMYEQYF.